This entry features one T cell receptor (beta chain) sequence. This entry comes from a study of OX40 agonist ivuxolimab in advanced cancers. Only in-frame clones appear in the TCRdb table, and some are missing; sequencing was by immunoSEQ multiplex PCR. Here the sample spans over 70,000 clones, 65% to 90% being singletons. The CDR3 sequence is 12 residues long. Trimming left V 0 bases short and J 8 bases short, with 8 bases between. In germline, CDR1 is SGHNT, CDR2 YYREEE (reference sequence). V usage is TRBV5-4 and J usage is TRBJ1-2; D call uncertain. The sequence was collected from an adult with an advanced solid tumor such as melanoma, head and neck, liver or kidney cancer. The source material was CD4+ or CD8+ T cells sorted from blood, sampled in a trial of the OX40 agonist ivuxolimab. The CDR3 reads CASSLGGDGYTF. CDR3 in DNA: TGTGCCAGCAGCTTGGGCGGAGACGGCTACACCTTC.